These 20 T cell receptor beta chains were all obtained from the same sample, sequenced in a study of T-cell reconstitution after alpha-beta-depleted transplantation in children. TCRbeta library preparation incorporated unique molecular identifiers. TCRdb reanalysed the PCR reads using MiXCR and keeps one entry per CDR3 protein. Here the sample spans a few hundred thousand distinct CDR3 sequences, about 8.8% being singletons. Here the sequenced sample was PBMCs from the stem cell graft donor, taken from the stem cell graft. These receptors all stem from a human donor who donated a stem cell graft to a child with SCID.

V gene TRBV6-5 combines with J gene TRBJ2-1; no clear D. Germline loops: CDR1 MNHEY, CDR2 SVGAGI. V gave up 8 bases and J gave up 5 bases, with 13 bases separating them. This CDR3 has 13 amino acids. CDR3 coding DNA: TGTGCCAGCTGTTTTCGAAAGCACAATGAGCAGTTCTTC. Encoded protein: CASCFRKHNEQFF.

At least ten counts were recorded for this clonotype. The chain is built from TRBV7-2 and TRBJ1-6; no firm D call. The germline V gene encodes CDR1 SGHTA and CDR2 FQGNSA. The V and J ends lost 6 bases and 0 bases respectively, with 6 bases between them. CDR3 size: 14 residues. Written as DNA, the CDR3 is TGTGCCAGCAGTCAGCTCTCCTATAATTCACCCCTCCACTTT. Translating it yields CASSQLSYNSPLHF. The full variable domain, with the rest looked up from reference TRBV7-2 and TRBJ1-6, is GAGVSQSPSNKVTEKGKDVELRCDPISGHTALYWYRQSLGQGLEFLIYFQGNSAPDKSGLPSDRFSAERTGGSVSTLTIQRTQQEDSAVYLCASSQLSYNSPLHFGNGTRLTVT.

In regard to this clonotype: Being one base from a much bigger clone, this may be a read error. The CDR3 end shows no conserved phenylalanine or tryptophan, and so a read error is likely. The rearrangement uses TRBV5-6 and TRBJ1-1, with unresolved D. With 0 bases removed from V and 6 bases from J, the gap between germline ends came to 3 bases. The CDR3 consists of 11 residues. Germline V gene sequence: CDR1 SGHDT, CDR2 YYEEEE. DNA for the CDR3: TGTGCCAGCAGCTTGGCAGCTGAAGCTTTCTTG. This translates into CASSLAAEAFL.

This clonotype was recorded many times. This rearrangement joins TRBV6-5 to TRBJ1-1; D remains ambiguous. Trimming pared 4 bases from V and 11 bases from J, leaving 14 bases between. The CDR3 extends over 12 amino acids. Germline CDR1 reads MNHEY; CDR2 reads SVGAGI. The chain's CDR3 is CASSSPSYGAFF. DNA of the CDR3: TGTGCCAGCAGTTCCCCGTCGTATGGGGCTTTCTTT.

This clonotype was counted at least ten times. The gene calls are TRBV7-2 and TRBJ2-4, with 7 positions matching TRBD1. The CDR3 is 11 residues long. Trimming took 8 bases from V and 13 from J; bases not matched to a gene: 8. CDR1 SGHTA and CDR2 FQGNSA come from the germline V gene. CDR3 bases: TGTGCCAGCGGCCCCCCAGGGGGACAGTACTTC. Translation: CASGPPGGQYF.

To note about this clonotype: Since the CDR3 does not end with the conserved phenylalanine or tryptophan, this likely comes from a read error. This chain links TRBV5-5 with TRBJ2-5; TRBD1 matches 8 bases. Germline values: CDR1 SGHKS, CDR2 YYEKEE (reference sequence). CDR3 size: 14 residues. V lost 4 bases, J lost 2 bases, and 4 bases stayed unmatched. The CDR3 loop is CASSPGQGQETQYL. CDR3 coding DNA: TGTGCCAGCAGCCCTGGACAGGGTCAAGAGACCCAGTACCTC.

This clonotype was counted ten times or more. The chain has TRBV12-5 and TRBJ2-3; 9 bases agree with TRBD2. Germline trimming cut 7 bases from V and 1 base from J; bases unmatched to any gene: 3. The V gene's germline CDR1 is LGHNT and CDR2 FRNRAP. The CDR3 runs 14 residues. DNA of the CDR3: TGTGCTAGTGCCCCTAGCGGGGGCACAGATACGCAGTATTTT. Protein sequence: CASAPSGGTDTQYF.

The rearrangement uses TRBV5-4 and TRBJ2-7; possible D gene TRBD1, 5 bases. The CDR3 extends over 13 amino acids. The germline V gene has CDR1 SGHNT and CDR2 YYREEE (reference sequence). Trimming cost V 3 bases and J 7 bases, with 14 bases left between them. For the CDR3, the DNA is TGTGCCAGCAGCTCGGCCAGGGCAGGAGAGCAGTACTTC. It encodes CASSSARAGEQYF.

This clonotype showed up many times. This chain connects TRBV3-1 to TRBJ1-2, with 7 bases aligning to TRBD1. J gave up 8 bases and V 1 base, and 7 bases lay outside the gene matches. This CDR3 comprises 14 residues. Germline CDR1 is LGHDT and CDR2 is YNNKEL (reference sequence). CDR3 in amino acids: CASSQGQGGAGYTF. The CDR3 DNA reads as TGTGCCAGCAGCCAAGGGCAAGGGGGCGCCGGCTACACCTTC.

The V call is TRBV29-1, the J call TRBJ2-3; D is ambiguous. In germline, CDR1 is SQVTM, CDR2 ANQGSEA. CDR3 length: 12 residues. With 0 bases removed from V and 6 bases from J, the gap between germline ends came to 7 bases. CDR3 nucleotide sequence: TGCAGCGTTGAAGAGTCTTCCGATACGCAGTATTTT. Amino acid sequence: CSVEESSDTQYF.

This clonotype has ten or more counts. The gene calls are TRBV20-1 and TRBJ2-1; D possibly corresponds to TRBD2 (6 bases). CDR3 length: 15 residues. V lost 1 base and J 2 bases, leaving 12 bases between the germline ends. Germline CDR1 is DFQATT and CDR2 is SNEGSKA (reference sequence). CDR3 coding DNA: TGCAGTGCTAGAGGTCGGGGGTTAGCCTACAATGAGCAGTTCTTC. It codes for CSARGRGLAYNEQFF.

The sample holds a few counts of this clonotype. The rearrangement uses TRBV6-2 or TRBV6-3 and TRBJ1-4; no firm D call. This CDR3 has 12 residues. Trimming took 7 bases from V and 11 from J, leaving 14 bases between them. In germline, CDR1 is MNHEY, CDR2 SVGEGT. CDR3 in DNA: TGTGCCAGCACGGAGCCCGGCGGGAAACTGTTTTTT. This gives the protein CASTEPGGKLFF.

This clonotype was detected ten times or more. This chain joins TRBV12-3 or TRBV12-4 and TRBJ2-3; TRBD2 agrees at 8 bases. Unmatched junction bases numbered 7, after V lost 7 bases and J lost 1 base. The CDR3 totals 15 residues. The DNA of the CDR3 is TGTGCCAGCACTCGGGAGGGCACCGGCACAGATACGCAGTATTTT. Protein: CASTREGTGTDTQYF.

This clonotype was found many times. This chain links TRBV5-1 with TRBJ1-4; D is perhaps TRBD1 (5 bases). Germline CDR1 SGHRS, CDR2 YFSETQ. The V gene lost 4 bases and the J gene lost 7 bases, with 14 bases spanning the gap. This CDR3 comprises 14 residues. The CDR3, as DNA: TGCGCCAGCAGCACGGGGCAGGTTCTTGAAAAACTGTTTTTT. The encoded protein is CASSTGQVLEKLFF.

This clonotype was recorded many times. As DNA, the CDR3 is TGCAGTGCTACCCCTACTAGCGGGGGGGCTGTCTCCTACAATGAGCAGTTCTTC. Translated, it gives CSATPTSGGAVSYNEQFF. V usage is TRBV20-1 and J usage is TRBJ2-1, with TRBD2 identical over 13 bases. V shed 4 bases and J 0 bases; nucleotides not matched to a gene: 9. The V gene's germline CDR1 is DFQATT and CDR2 SNEGSKA (reference sequence). The CDR3 length is 18 residues.

This clonotype was seen ten or more times. This rearrangement joins TRBV11-2 to TRBJ2-2; the D is unclear. The CDR3 runs to 14 residues. The V and J ends lost 5 bases and 5 bases respectively, with 12 bases between them. Germline values: CDR1 SGHAT, CDR2 FQNNGV. CDR3 nucleotides: TGTGCCAGCAGCCCACACCTAGAGACCGGGGAGCTGTTTTTT. This gives the protein CASSPHLETGELFF.

This clonotype was picked up many times. The V call is TRBV7-2, the J call TRBJ1-3; D is ambiguous. V dropped 3 bases and J dropped 4 bases, with 7 bases sitting between them. Germline CDR1 SGHTA, CDR2 FQGNSA. CDR3 size: 13 residues. The CDR3 is CASSLSSGNTIYF. The DNA of the CDR3 is TGTGCCAGCAGCTTGAGTTCCGGAAACACCATATATTTT.

The chain joins TRBV12-3 or TRBV12-4 to TRBJ1-2; TRBD1 agrees at 9 bases. With V trimmed by 6 bases and J by 6 bases, 8 bases remained unmatched. The length of the CDR3 is 14 residues. The CDR3 DNA reads as TGTGCCAGCAGACTACGACAGGGGGTGGATGGCTACACCTTC. Its protein product is CASRLRQGVDGYTF.

This clonotype appeared many times. This sequence joins TRBV20-1 and TRBJ1-1; 9 bases align to TRBD1. This CDR3 region has 12 residues. Germline CDR1 DFQATT, CDR2 SNEGSKA (reference sequence). V dropped 6 bases and J dropped 3; count of bases not matched to a gene: 2. The CDR3 DNA reads TGCAGTGCGGGGGACAGGGACACTGAAGCTTTCTTT. Translation gives CSAGDRDTEAFF.

This clonotype has a count of ten or more. This chain connects TRBV15 to TRBJ2-1; D call uncertain. Germline V lookup: CDR1 LNHNV, CDR2 YYDKDF (reference sequence). Deletions cut 6 bases from V and 0 bases from J, with 12 bases between. CDR3 length: 15 amino acids. The CDR3 loop reads CATSLSSSSYNEQFF. DNA of the CDR3: TGTGCCACCAGTCTCTCTTCTAGCTCCTACAATGAGCAGTTCTTC.